This is a list of T cell receptor beta chains from one sample in a study of T-cell reconstitution after alpha-beta-depleted transplantation in children. TCRdb used MiXCR to reprocess the PCR reads, holding one entry per CDR3 protein. The table shows approximately 99,000 distinct CDR3 sequences, with around 6.4% occurring only once. The source was PBMCs, mostly from graft donor cells, collected 360 days after TCRalphabeta/CD19-depleted stem cell transplant. Every receptor here comes from a male patient under 10 years old who had a stem cell transplant for acute lymphoblastic leukemia, so the T cells may come from the graft donor. Each CDR3 is given with its conserved first and last residue. Each record gives: D gene, J gene, V gene, clone size, CDR3 DNA, CDR3 protein. A D gene is named only where the DNA matches it firmly. Size values are once, few and many counts, or a class for expanded clones, and some rows have none.

NA TRBJ2-7 TRBV12-5 many TGTGCTAGTGTCCGGACCGGAACCCCTTACGAGCAGTACTTC CASVRTGTPYEQYF
TRBD2 TRBJ2-7 TRBV6-1 many TGTGCCAGCAGCCTAGCGGGAGGGGGTGAGCAGTACTTC CASSLAGGGEQYF
NA TRBJ2-2 TRBV9 many TGTGCCAGCAGCGTAATTCCGTCCACCGGGGAGCTGTTTTTT CASSVIPSTGELFF
NA TRBJ1-1 TRBV12-3/TRBV12-4 NA TGTGCCAGCAGTTTAGTGGGCGCCGGCACTGAAGCTTTCTTT CASSLVGAGTEAFF
NA TRBJ2-1 TRBV29-1 many TGCAGCGTCCTCTATGGGCCTTGGGAGCAGTTCTTC CSVLYGPWEQFF
TRBD1 TRBJ2-7 TRBV9 many TGTGCCAGCAGCGCTTCCGGGACAGGGGGAGACGAGCAGTACTTC CASSASGTGGDEQYF
TRBD1 TRBJ1-2 TRBV9 many TGTGCCAGCAGCCCCGCCGGGACAGGGGGCCCTTTTAACTATGGCTACACCTTC CASSPAGTGGPFNYGYTF
NA TRBJ2-7 TRBV29-1 many TGCAGCGTCACGACAGGTCTCGACGAGCAGTACTTC CSVTTGLDEQYF
NA TRBJ2-1 TRBV2 many TGTGCCAGCAGGCGGCCCTCGGGTTACTCCTACAATGAGCAGTTCTTC CASRRPSGYSYNEQFF
NA TRBJ1-5 TRBV4-2 many TGTGCCAGCAGCCAAGTAGACAGGACCTTTTTGGAGCCCCAGCATTTT CASSQVDRTFLEPQHF
TRBD2 TRBJ2-5 TRBV10-3 NA TGTGCCATCAGTGAGCCCGGACTAGCGGGAGCTCAAGAGACCCAGTACTTC CAISEPGLAGAQETQYF
TRBD2 TRBJ2-1 TRBV20-1 many TGCAGTGCTAGACCCTCCGGGAGGTCCTACAATGAGCAGTTCTTC CSARPSGRSYNEQFF
NA TRBJ2-3 TRBV14 many TGTGCCAGCAGCCTTCTAGGGGCATCAAATCGGGATACGCAGTATTTT CASSLLGASNRDTQYF
NA TRBJ2-1 TRBV5-1 many TGCGCCAGCAGCTTGGTCGGCCTTCTGAGGGATGAGCAGTTCTTC CASSLVGLLRDEQFF
NA TRBJ2-7 TRBV29-1 many TGCAGCGTTGACGACGGGGCTGGTGGGCTCCGAGAGCAGTACTTC CSVDDGAGGLREQYF
NA TRBJ2-1 TRBV28 few TGTGCCAGCAGTTCCCGGGACCCCCGTGGCAATGAGCAGTTCTTC CASSSRDPRGNEQFF
NA TRBJ2-4 TRBV4-2 few TGTGCCAGCAGCCAAGGGCGAAATACCCTAGCCAAAAACATTCAGTACTTC CASSQGRNTLAKNIQYF
NA TRBJ1-6 TRBV7-2 NA TGTGCCAGCAGCTTCAGGTACGGGCGTTCCTCGCACTCGGATAATTCACCCCTCCACTTT CASSFRYGRSSHSDNSPLHF
NA TRBJ2-1 TRBV9 many TGTGCCAGCAGCGTAGGAGATGAGCAGTTCTTC CASSVGDEQFF
NA TRBJ2-1 TRBV9 many TGTGCCAGCAGCGCCTCGGTTGAGCAGTTCTTC CASSASVEQFF
NA TRBJ1-3 TRBV12-3/TRBV12-4 many TGTGCCAGCAAACAGAAAAGCAGAAGCGAGTACACCATATATTTT CASKQKSRSEYTIYF
NA TRBJ1-1 TRBV6-2/TRBV6-3 NA TGTGCCAGCAGTTACTCGAGTAGGGCGGGGGACACTGAAGCTTTCTTT CASSYSSRAGDTEAFF
TRBD1 TRBJ2-2 TRBV4-1 NA TGCGCCAGCAGCCTCGGGACAGGGGGCACCGGGGAGCTGTTTTTT CASSLGTGGTGELFF
TRBD2 TRBJ2-1 TRBV11-2 many TGTGCCAGCAGCCCTAGACCACTAGCGGTCAATGAGCAGTTCTTC CASSPRPLAVNEQFF
NA TRBJ1-4 TRBV7-9 few TGTGCCAGCAGCTTTGAGGGGTCCTATGAAAAACTGTTTTTT CASSFEGSYEKLFF
NA TRBJ2-2 TRBV7-9 NA TGTGCCAGCAGCCTAAAGCCCGCGAACACCGGGGAGCTGTTTTTT CASSLKPANTGELFF
TRBD2 TRBJ2-7 TRBV20-1 few TGCAGTGCCCCCCCCGGGGGGGAGTACTACGAGCAGTACTTC CSAPPGGEYYEQYF
TRBD2 TRBJ2-2 TRBV7-8 NA TGTGCCAGCAGCTGGACCCTAGCGGGGGGGGTCGGGAACACCGGGGAGCTGTTTTTT CASSWTLAGGVGNTGELFF
NA TRBJ2-1 TRBV29-1 many TGCAGCGTTGTTTTAGGGTGGCAGGGGAAAAGGAATGAGCAGTTCTTC CSVVLGWQGKRNEQFF
NA TRBJ1-2 TRBV7-3 many TGTGCCAGCAGCTTAAACGGTCCGCCAAACTATGGCTACACCTTC CASSLNGPPNYGYTF
NA TRBJ1-2 TRBV5-1 few TGCGCCAGCAGCTTGGTGGCAGCCAATGGCTACACCTTC CASSLVAANGYTF
TRBD2 TRBJ2-3 TRBV4-2 many TGTGCCAGCAGCGGGATGGGTTTAGCGGGTAGCACAGATACGCAGTATTTT CASSGMGLAGSTDTQYF
NA TRBJ1-3 TRBV6-5 few TGTGCCAGCAGTTACTCGGGGTCATCCGTTGGAAACACCATATATTTT CASSYSGSSVGNTIYF
TRBD2 TRBJ2-7 TRBV10-3 many TGTGCCATAACTAGCGGGACTCCTTACGAGCAGTACTTC CAITSGTPYEQYF
NA TRBJ2-7 TRBV9 NA TGTGCCAGCAGCCCCCAGGACGATAGCTCCTACGAGCAGTACTTC CASSPQDDSSYEQYF
NA TRBJ2-7 TRBV18 NA TGTGCCAGCTCACGGGGGAGCCGCTCCTACGAGCAGTACTTC CASSRGSRSYEQYF